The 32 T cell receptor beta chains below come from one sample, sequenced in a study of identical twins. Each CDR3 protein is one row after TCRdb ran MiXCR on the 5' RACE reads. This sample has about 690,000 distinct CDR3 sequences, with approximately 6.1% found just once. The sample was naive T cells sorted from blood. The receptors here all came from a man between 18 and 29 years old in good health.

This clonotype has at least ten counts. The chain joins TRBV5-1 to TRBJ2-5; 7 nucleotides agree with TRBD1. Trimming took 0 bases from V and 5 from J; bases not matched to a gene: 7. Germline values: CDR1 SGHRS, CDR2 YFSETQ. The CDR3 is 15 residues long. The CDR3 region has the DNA TGCGCCAGCAGCTTGGCCCCAGGGGGAGATGAGACCCAGTACTTC. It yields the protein CASSLAPGGDETQYF.

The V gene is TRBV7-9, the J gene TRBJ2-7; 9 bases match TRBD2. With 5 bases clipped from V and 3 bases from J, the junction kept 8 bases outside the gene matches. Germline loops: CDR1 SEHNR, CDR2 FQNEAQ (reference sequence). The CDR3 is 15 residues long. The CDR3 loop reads CASSEGTSWGYEQYF. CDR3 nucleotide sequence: TGTGCCAGCAGCGAAGGGACTAGCTGGGGCTACGAGCAGTACTTC.

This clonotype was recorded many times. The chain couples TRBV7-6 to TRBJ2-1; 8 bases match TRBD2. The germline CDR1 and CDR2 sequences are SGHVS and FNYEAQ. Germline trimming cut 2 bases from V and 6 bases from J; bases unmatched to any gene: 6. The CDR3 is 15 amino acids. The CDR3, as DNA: TGTGCCAGCAGCTTAAGTAGCGGGATCGGCAATGAGCAGTTCTTC. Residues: CASSLSSGIGNEQFF.

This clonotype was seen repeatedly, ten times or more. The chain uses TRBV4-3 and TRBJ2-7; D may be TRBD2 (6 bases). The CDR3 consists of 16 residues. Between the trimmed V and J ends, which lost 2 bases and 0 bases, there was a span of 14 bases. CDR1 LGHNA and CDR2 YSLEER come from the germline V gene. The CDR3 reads CASSQNRGLLSYEQYF. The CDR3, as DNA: TGCGCCAGCAGCCAAAACCGGGGACTCCTCTCCTACGAGCAGTACTTC.

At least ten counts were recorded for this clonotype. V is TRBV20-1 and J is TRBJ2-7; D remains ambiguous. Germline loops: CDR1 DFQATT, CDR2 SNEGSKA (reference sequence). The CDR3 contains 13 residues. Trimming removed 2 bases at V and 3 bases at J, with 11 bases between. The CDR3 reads CSARTPGSYEQYF. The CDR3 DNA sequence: TGCAGTGCTAGAACTCCAGGAAGCTACGAGCAGTACTTC.

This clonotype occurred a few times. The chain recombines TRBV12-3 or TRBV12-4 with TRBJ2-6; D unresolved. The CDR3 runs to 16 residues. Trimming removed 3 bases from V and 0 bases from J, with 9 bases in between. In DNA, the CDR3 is TGTGCCAGCAGTTTCTTGATGGGCTCTGGGGCCAACGTCCTGACTTTC. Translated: CASSFLMGSGANVLTF.

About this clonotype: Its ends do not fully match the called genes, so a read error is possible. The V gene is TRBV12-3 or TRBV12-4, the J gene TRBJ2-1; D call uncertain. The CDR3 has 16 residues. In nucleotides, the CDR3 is TGTGCCAGCAGACCCCTGGTTCAAGCGTCCTACAATGAGCTGTTCTTC. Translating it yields CASRPLVQASYNELFF.

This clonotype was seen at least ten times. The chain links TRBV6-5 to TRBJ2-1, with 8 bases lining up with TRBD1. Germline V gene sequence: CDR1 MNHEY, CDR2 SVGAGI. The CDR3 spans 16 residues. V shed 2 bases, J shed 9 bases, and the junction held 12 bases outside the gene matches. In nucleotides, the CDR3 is TGTGCCAGCAGTTACCCAACAGGGGGGCAGCCCAGTGAGCAGTTCTTC. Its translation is CASSYPTGGQPSEQFF.

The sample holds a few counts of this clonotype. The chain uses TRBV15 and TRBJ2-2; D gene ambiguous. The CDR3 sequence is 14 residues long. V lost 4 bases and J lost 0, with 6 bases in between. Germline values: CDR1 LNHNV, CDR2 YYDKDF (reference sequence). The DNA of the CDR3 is TGTGCCACCAGCACCTCGACGAACACCGGGGAGCTGTTTTTT. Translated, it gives CATSTSTNTGELFF. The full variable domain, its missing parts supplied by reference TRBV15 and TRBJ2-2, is DAMVIQNPRYQVTQFGKPVTLSCSQTLNHNVMYWYQQKSSQAPKLLFHYYDKDFNNEADTPDNFQSRRPNTSFCFLDIRSPGLGDTAMYLCATSTSTNTGELFFGEGSRLTVL.

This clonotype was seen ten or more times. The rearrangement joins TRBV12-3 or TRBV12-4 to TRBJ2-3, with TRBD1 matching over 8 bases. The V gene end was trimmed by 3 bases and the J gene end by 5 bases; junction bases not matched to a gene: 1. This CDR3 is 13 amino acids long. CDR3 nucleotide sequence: TGTGCCAGCAGTTTCAGGGGGCAAGATACGCAGTATTTT. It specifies CASSFRGQDTQYF.

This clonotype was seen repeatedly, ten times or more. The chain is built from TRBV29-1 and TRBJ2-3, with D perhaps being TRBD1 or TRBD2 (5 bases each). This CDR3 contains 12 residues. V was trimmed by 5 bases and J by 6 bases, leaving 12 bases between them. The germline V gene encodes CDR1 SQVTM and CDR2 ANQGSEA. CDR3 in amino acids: CSVRDRRDTQYF. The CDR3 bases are TGCAGCGTTCGGGACCGGCGGGATACGCAGTATTTT.

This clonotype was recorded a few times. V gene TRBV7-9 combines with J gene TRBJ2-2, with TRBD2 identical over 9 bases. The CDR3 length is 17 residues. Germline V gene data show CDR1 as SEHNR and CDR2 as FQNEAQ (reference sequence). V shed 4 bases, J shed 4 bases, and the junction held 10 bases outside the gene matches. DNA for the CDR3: TGTGCCAGCAGCTCTCCCTTTAGCGGGAGCCCCACCGGGGAGCTGTTTTTT. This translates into CASSSPFSGSPTGELFF.

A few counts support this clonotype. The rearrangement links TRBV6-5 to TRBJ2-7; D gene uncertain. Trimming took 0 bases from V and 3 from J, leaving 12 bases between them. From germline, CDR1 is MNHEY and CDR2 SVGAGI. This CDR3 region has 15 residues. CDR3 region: CASSYSSVSHYEQYF. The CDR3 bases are TGTGCCAGCAGTTACTCGTCGGTCAGCCACTACGAGCAGTACTTC.

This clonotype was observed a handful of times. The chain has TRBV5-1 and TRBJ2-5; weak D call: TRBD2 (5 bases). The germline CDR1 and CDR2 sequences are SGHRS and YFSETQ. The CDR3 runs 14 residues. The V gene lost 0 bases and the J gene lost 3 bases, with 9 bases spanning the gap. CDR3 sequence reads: CASSLEPGKETQYF. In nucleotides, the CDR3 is TGCGCCAGCAGCTTGGAACCGGGAAAAGAGACCCAGTACTTC.

CDR3 protein: CASSDRPETYNEQFF. For the CDR3, the DNA is TGTGCCAGCAGTGACAGGCCAGAGACCTACAATGAGCAGTTCTTC. The chain is built from TRBV2 and TRBJ2-1; D uncertain. V gave up 3 bases and J gave up 2 bases, with 11 bases separating them. The CDR3 is 15 amino acids. Germline V gene data show CDR1 as SNHLY and CDR2 as FYNNEI.

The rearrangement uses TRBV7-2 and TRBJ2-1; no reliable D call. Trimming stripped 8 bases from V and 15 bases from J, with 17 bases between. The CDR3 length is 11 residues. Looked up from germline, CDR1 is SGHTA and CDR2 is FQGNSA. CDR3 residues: CASGRPQELFF. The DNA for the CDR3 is TGTGCCAGCGGCCGACCACAAGAGTTGTTCTTC. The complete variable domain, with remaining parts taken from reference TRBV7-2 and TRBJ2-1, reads GAGVSQSPSNKVTEKGKDVELRCDPISGHTALYWYRQSLGQGLEFLIYFQGNSAPDKSGLPSDRFSAERTGGSVSTLTIQRTQQEDSAVYLCASGRPQELFFGPGTRLTVL.

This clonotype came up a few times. The CDR3 nucleotides are TGTGCCAGCACCGCACGTGGGGCCAACGTCCTGACTTTC. Its protein is CASTARGANVLTF. This chain uses TRBV28 with TRBJ2-6; D not certain. In germline, CDR1 is MDHEN, CDR2 SYDVKM. CDR3 length: 13 amino acids. Trimming took off 7 bases at V and 3 bases at J, with 7 bases between the two ends. The full variable domain, its missing parts supplied by reference TRBV28 and TRBJ2-6, is DVKVTQSSRYLVKRTGEKVFLECVQDMDHENMFWYRQDPGLGLRLIYFSYDVKMKEKGDIPEGYSVSREKKERFSLILESASTNQTSMYLCASTARGANVLTFGAGSRLTVL.

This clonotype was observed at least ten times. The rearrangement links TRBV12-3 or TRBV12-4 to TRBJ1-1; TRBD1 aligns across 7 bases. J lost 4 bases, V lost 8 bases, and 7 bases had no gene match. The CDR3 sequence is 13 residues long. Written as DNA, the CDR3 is TGTGCCAGCGACAGGGTAGCGAGCACTGAAGCTTTCTTT. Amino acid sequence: CASDRVASTEAFF.

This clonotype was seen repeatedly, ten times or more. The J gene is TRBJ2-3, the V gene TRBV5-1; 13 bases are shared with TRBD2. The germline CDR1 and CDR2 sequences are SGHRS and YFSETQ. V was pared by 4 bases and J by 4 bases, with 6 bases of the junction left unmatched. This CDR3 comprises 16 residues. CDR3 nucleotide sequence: TGCGCCAGCAGCAACGGACTAGCGGGAGCTGCAGATACGCAGTATTTT. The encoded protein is CASSNGLAGAADTQYF.

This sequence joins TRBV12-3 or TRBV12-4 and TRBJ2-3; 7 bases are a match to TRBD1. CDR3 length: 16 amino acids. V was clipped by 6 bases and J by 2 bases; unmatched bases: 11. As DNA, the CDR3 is TGTGCCAGCAGCCCTAGGGACAGACATTACACAGATACGCAGTATTTT. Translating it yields CASSPRDRHYTDTQYF.

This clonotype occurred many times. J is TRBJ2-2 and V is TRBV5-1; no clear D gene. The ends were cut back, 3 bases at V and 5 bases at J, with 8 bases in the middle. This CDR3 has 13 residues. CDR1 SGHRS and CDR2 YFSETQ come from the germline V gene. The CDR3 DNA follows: TGCGCCAGCAGCTCGCAGGAGACCGGGGAGCTGTTTTTT. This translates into CASSSQETGELFF. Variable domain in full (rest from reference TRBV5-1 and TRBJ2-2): KAGVTQTPRYLIKTRGQQVTLSCSPISGHRSVSWYQQTPGQGLQFLFEYFSETQRNKGNFPGRFSGRQFSNSRSEMNVSTLELGDSALYLCASSSQETGELFFGEGSRLTVL.

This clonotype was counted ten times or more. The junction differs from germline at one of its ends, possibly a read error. CDR3 nucleotide sequence: TGTGCCAGCACTGACCCGGTGGGTCAGATCATGAACACTGAACGCCGGCGAGCTTTCTTT. This gives the protein CASTDPVGQIMNTERRRAFF. V and J are TRBV6-4 and TRBJ1-1; D uncertain. Germline V gives CDR1 MRHNA, CDR2 SNTAGT. The CDR3 runs to 20 residues.

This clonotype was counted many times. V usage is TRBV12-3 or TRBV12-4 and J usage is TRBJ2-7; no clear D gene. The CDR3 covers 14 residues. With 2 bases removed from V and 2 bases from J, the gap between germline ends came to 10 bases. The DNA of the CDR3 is TGTGCCAGCAGTTTAAAGGTACTACCCTACGAGCAGTACTTC. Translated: CASSLKVLPYEQYF.

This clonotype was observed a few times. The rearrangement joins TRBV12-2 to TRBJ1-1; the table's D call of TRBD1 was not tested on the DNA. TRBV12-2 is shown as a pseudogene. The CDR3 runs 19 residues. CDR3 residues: CASRLVGGKGQILNTEAFF. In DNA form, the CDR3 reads TGTGCAAGTCGCTTAGTAGGAGGGAAAGGACAGATTCTGAACACTGAAGCTTTCTTT.

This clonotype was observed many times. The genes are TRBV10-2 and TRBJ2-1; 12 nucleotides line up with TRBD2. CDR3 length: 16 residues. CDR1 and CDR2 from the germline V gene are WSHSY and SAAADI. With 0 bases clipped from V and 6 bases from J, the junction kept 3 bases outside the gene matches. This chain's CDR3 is CASSESPSGRGNEQFF. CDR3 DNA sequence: TGCGCCAGCAGTGAGTCCCCTAGCGGGAGGGGCAATGAGCAGTTCTTC.

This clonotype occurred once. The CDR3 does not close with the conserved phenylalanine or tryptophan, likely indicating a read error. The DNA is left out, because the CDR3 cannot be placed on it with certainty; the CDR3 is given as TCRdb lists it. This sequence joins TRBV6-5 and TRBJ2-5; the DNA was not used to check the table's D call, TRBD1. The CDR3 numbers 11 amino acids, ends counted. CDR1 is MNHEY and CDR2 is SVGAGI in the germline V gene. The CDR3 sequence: CASSYSGGPNA.

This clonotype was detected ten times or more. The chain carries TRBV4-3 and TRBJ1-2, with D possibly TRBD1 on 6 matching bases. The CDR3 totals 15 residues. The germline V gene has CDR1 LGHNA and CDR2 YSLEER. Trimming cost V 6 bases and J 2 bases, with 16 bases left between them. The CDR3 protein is CASRAAGAGNYGYTF. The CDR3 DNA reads TGCGCCAGCAGGGCCGCGGGGGCGGGAAACTATGGCTACACCTTC.

The CDR3 DNA reads as TGTGCCAGCAGCTTGAACAGTTATTCACCCCTCCACTTT. Its protein product is CASSLNSYSPLHF. The rearrangement uses TRBV7-3 and TRBJ1-6; no firm D call. This CDR3 is built from 13 residues. Germline CDR1 is SGHTA and CDR2 is FQGTGA. Trimming took 3 bases from V and 8 from J, leaving 8 bases between them.

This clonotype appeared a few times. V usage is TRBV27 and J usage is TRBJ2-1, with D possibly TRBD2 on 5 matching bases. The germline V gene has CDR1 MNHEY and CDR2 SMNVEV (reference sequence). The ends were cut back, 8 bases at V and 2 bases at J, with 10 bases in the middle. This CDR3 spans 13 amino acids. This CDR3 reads CASAIGAYNEQFF. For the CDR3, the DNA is TGTGCCAGCGCAATCGGGGCCTACAATGAGCAGTTCTTC.

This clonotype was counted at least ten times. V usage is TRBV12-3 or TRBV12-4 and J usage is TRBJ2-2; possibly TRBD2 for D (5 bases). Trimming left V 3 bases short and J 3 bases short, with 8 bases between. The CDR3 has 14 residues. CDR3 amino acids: CASSFGVDTGELFF. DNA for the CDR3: TGTGCCAGCAGTTTCGGGGTGGACACCGGGGAGCTGTTTTTT.

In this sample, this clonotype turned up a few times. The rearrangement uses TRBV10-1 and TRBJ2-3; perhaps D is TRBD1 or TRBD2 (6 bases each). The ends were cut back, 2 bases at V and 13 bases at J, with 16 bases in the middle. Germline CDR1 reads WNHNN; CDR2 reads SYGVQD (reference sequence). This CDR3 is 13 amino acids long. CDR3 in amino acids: CASSEAGGEIKYF. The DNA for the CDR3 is TGCGCCAGCAGTGAGGCCGGGGGCGAGATTAAGTATTTT.

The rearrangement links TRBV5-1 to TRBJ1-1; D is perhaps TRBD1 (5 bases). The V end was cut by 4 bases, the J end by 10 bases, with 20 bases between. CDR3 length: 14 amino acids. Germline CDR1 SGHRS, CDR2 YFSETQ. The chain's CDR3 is CASSREGLVPRAFF. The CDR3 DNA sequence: TGCGCCAGCAGCCGGGAGGGGCTCGTCCCTCGAGCTTTCTTT. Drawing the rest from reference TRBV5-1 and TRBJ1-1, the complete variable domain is KAGVTQTPRYLIKTRGQQVTLSCSPISGHRSVSWYQQTPGQGLQFLFEYFSETQRNKGNFPGRFSGRQFSNSRSEMNVSTLELGDSALYLCASSREGLVPRAFFGQGTRLTVV.